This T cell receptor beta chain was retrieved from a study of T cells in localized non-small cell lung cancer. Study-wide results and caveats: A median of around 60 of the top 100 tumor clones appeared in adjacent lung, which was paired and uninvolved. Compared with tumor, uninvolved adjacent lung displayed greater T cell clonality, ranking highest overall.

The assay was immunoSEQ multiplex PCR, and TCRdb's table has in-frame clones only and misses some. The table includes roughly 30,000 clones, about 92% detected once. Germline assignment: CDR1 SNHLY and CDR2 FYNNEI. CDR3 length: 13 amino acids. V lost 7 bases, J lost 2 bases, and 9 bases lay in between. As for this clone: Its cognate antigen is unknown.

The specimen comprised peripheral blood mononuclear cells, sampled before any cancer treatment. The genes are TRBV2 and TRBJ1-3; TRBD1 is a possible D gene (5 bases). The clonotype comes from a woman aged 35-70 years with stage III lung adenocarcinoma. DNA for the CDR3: TGTGCCAGCATGCCAGGGACTGGAAACACCATATATTTT. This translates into CASMPGTGNTIYF.